Sequencing of this T cell receptor (beta chain) was carried out in a study of long-term antiretroviral therapy in people with HIV. Findings of the study overall: Repertoires from HIV showed CDR3 length ranges narrower than those of controls.

Concerning this clone: The antigen remains unidentified.

Researchers ran immunoSEQ v3.0 at survey level. Profiling relied on immunoSEQ multiplex PCR, and the TCRdb table lists in-frame clones only, not all of them. The top ten hold roughly 5% of the sample, which has roughly 25,000 clones, around 85% seen once. Germline-derived CDR1 and CDR2 are SGHRS and YFSETQ. Trimming removed 0 bases from V and 4 bases from J, with 4 bases in between. This CDR3 is 13 amino acids long. The sequences come from unsorted PBMCs, collected 0.7 years before starting antiretroviral therapy. J is TRBJ1-4 and V is TRBV5-1, with D hard to call. This clonotype was obtained from a man aged 30-40 years with HIV. CDR3 sequence (DNA): TGCGCCAGCAGCTTGGAGGTTAATGAAAAACTGTTTTTT. Its translation: CASSLEVNEKLFF.